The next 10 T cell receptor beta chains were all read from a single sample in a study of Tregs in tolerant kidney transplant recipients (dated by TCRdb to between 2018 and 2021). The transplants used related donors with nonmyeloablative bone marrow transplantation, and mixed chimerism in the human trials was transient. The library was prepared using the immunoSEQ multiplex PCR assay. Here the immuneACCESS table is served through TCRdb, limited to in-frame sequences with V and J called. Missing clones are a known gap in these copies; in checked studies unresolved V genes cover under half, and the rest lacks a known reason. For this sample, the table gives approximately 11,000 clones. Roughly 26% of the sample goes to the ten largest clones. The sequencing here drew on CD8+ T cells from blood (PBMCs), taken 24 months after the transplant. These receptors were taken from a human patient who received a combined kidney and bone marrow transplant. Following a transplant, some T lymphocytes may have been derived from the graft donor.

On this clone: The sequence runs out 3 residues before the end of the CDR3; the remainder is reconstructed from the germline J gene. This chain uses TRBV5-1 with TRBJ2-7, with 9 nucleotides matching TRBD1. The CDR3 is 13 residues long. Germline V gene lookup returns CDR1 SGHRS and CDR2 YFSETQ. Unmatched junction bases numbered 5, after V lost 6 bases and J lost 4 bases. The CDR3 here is CASTGQGRYEQYF. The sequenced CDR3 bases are TGCGCCAGCACCGGACAGGGGAGGTACGAG.

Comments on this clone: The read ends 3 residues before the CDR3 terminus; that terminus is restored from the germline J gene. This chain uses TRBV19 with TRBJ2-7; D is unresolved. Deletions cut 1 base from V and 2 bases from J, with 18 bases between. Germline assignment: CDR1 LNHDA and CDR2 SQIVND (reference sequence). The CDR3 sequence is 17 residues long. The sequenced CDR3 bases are TGTGCCAGTAGTATAGGATCCGGCGGTTATAGACCCTACGAG. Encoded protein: CASSIGSGGYRPYE. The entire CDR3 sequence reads CASSIGSGGYRPYEQYF.

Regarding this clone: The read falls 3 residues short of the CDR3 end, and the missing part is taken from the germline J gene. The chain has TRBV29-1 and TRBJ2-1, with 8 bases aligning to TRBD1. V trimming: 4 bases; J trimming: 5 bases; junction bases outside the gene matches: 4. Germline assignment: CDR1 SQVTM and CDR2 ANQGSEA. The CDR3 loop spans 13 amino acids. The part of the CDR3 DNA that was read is TGCAGCGTTGGGACAGGGCCCCACAATGAG. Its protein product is CSVGTGPHNE. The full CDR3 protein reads CSVGTGPHNEQFF.

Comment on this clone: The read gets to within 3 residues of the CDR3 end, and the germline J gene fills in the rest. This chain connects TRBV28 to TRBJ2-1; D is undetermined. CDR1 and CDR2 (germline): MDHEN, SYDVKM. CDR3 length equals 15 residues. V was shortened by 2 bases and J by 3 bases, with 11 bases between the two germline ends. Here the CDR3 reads CASSLRGSLYNEQFF. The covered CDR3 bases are TGTGCCAGCAGTTTAAGAGGCTCCCTCTACAATGAG.

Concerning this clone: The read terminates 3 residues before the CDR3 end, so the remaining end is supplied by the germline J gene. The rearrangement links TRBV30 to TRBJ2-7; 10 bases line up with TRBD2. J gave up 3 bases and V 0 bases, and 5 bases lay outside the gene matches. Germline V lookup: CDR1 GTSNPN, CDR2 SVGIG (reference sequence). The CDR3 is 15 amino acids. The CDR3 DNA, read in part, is TGTGCCTGGAGTGTACCTAGCGGGAGTGGCTACGAG. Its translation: CAWSVPSGSGYE. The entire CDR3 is CAWSVPSGSGYEQYF.

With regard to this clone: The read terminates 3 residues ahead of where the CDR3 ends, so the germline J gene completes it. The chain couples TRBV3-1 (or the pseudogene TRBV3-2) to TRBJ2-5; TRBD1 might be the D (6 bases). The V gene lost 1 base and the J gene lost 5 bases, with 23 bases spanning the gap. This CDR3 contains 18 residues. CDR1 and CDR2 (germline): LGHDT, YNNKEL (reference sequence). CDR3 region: CASSQGRPQGQVGETQYF. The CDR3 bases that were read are TGTGCCAGCAGCCAAGGGCGGCCCCAGGGGCAGGTGGGGGAGACC.

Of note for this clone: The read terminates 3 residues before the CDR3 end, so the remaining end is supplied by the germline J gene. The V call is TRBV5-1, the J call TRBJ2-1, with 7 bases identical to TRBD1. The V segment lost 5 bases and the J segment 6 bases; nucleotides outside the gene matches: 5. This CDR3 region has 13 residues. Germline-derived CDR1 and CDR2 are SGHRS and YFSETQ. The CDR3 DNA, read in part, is TGCGCCAGCAGTCCCGACAGGGTCAATGAG. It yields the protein CASSPDRVNE. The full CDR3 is CASSPDRVNEQFF.

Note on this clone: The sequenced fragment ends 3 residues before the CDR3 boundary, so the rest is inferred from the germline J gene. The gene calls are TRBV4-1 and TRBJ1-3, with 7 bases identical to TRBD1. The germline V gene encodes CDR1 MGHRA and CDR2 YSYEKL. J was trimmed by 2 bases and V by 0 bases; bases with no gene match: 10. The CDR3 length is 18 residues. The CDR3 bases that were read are TGCGCCAGCAGCCAAGATTGGGACAGCCTTTATCCTGGAAACACC. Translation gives CASSQDWDSLYPGNT. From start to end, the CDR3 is CASSQDWDSLYPGNTIYF.

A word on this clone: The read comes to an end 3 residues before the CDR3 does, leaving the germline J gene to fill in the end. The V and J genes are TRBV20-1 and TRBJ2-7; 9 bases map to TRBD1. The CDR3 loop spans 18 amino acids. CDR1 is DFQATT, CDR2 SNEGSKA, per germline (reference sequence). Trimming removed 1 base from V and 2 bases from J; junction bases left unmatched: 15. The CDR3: CSARGKPGQGLRAYEQYF. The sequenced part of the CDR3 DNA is TGCAGTGCTAGAGGAAAACCGGGACAGGGCTTGAGGGCCTACGAG.

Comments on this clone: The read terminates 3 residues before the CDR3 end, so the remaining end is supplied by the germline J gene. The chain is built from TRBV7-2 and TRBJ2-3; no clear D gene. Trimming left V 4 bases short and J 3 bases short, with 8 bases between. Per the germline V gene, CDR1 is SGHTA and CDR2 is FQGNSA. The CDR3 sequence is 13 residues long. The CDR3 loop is CASSSDKTDTQYF. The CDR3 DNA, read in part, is TGTGCCAGCAGCTCAGATAAAACAGATACG.